This T cell receptor beta chain was sequenced in a study of T cell responses to AZD1222 COVID-19 vaccine. Study findings and constraints: Reports say nearly half of spike-specific TCRs go after unmutated variant regions. Baseline seropositivity characterized only six AZD1222 recipients.

CDR1 is MGHRA and CDR2 is YSYEKL in the germline V gene. There are 14 residues in the CDR3. V lost 0 bases and J 7 bases, leaving 10 bases between the germline ends. The data were produced by immunoSEQ multiplex PCR, yet TCRdb's version contains in-frame clones alone and is incomplete. The data hold over 90,000 clones, with roughly 88% observed a single time. As regards this clone: Its target is not known.

The sequence was collected from an adult in good health. The J gene is TRBJ1-5, the V gene TRBV4-1; possibly TRBD1 for D (5 bases). The source material was peripheral blood, sampled on day 0 of AZD1222 vaccination. This CDR3 is CASSQDGGTQPQHF. DNA of the CDR3: TGCGCCAGCAGCCAAGACGGGGGGACCCAGCCCCAGCATTTT.